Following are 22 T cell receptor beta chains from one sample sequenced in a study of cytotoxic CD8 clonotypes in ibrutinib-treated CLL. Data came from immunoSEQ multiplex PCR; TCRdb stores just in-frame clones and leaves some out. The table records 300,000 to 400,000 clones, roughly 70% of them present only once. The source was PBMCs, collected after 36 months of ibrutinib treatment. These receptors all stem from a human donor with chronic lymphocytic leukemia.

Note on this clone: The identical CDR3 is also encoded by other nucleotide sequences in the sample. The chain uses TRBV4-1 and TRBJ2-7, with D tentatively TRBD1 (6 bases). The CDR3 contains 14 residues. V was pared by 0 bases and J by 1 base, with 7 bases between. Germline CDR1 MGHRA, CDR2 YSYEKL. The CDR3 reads CASSQDRGSYEQYF. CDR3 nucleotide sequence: TGCGCCAGCAGCCAAGACAGGGGTTCCTACGAGCAGTACTTC.

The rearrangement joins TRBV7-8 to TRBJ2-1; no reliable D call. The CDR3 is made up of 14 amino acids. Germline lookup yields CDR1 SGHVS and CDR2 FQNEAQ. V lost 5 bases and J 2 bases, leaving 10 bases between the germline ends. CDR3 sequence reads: CASSPTRTYNEQFF. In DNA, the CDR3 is TGTGCCAGCAGCCCCACCAGGACCTACAATGAGCAGTTCTTC.

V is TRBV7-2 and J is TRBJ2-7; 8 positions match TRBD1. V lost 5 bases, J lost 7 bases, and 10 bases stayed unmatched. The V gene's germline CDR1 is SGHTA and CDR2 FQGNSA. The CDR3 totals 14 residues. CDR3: CASSPWTGLVEQYF. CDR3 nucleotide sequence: TGTGCCAGCAGCCCGTGGACAGGGTTGGTAGAGCAGTACTTC. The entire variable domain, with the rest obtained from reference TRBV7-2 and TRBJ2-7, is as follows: GAGVSQSPSNKVTEKGKDVELRCDPISGHTALYWYRQSLGQGLEFLIYFQGNSAPDKSGLPSDRFSAERTGGSVSTLTIQRTQQEDSAVYLCASSPWTGLVEQYFGPGTRLTVT.

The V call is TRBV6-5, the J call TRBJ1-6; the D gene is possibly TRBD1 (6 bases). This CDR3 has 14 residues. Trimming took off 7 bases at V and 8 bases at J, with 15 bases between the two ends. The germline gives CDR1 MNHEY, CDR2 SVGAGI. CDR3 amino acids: CASKGGKGDSPLHF. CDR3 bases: TGTGCCAGCAAGGGGGGCAAAGGAGATTCACCCCTCCACTTT.

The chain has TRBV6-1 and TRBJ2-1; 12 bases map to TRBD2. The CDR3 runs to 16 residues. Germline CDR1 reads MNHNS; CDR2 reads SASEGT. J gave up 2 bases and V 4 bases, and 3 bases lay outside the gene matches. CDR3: CASSGLAGGPYNEQFF. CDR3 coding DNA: TGTGCCAGCAGTGGGCTAGCGGGGGGGCCCTACAATGAGCAGTTCTTC.

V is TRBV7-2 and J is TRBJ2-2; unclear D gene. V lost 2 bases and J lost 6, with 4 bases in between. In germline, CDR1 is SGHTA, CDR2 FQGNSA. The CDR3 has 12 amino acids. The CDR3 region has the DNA TGTGCCAGCAGCTTAAACCCCGGGGAGCTGTTTTTT. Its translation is CASSLNPGELFF.

Here the CDR3 DNA reads TGTGCCACCAATAATATCAGGGGGCGCGAGTATGGCTACACCTTC. Translating it yields CATNNIRGREYGYTF. V and J are TRBV5-4 and TRBJ1-2, with 8 bases matching TRBD1. Germline trimming cut 9 bases from V and 5 bases from J; bases unmatched to any gene: 15. The length of the CDR3 is 15 residues. The germline CDR1 and CDR2 sequences are SGHNT and YYREEE (reference sequence).

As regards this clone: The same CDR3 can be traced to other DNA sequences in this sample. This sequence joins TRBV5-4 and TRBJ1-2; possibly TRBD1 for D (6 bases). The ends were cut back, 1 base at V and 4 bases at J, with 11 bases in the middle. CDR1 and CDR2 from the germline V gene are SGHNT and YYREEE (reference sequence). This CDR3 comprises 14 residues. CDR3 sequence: CASSLRGGGYGYTF. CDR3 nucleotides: TGTGCCAGCAGCTTGAGGGGAGGGGGCTATGGCTACACCTTC.

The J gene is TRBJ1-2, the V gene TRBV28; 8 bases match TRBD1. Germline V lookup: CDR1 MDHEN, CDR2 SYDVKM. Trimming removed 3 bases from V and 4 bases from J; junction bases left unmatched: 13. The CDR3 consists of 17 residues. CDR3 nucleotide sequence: TGTGCCAGCAGTTTGGGGGGCAGGGGGCGCCGGATCTATGGCTACACCTTC. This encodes CASSLGGRGRRIYGYTF.

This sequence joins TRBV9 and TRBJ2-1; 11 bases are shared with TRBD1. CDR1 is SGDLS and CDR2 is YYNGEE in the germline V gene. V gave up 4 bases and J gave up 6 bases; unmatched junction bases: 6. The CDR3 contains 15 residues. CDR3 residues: CASSPGTGGGNEQFF. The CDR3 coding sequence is TGTGCCAGCAGCCCCGGGACAGGGGGTGGCAATGAGCAGTTCTTC.

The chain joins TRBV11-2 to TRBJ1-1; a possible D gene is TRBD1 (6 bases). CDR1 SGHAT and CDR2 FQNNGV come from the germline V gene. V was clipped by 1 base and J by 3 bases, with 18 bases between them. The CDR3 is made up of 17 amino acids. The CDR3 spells CASSLGYPTGGHTEAFF. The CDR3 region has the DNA TGTGCCAGCAGCTTAGGGTATCCGACAGGCGGGCACACTGAAGCTTTCTTT. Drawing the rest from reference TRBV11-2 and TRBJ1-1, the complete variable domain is EAGVAQSPRYKIIEKRQSVAFWCNPISGHATLYWYQQILGQGPKLLIQFQNNGVVDDSQLPKDRFSAERLKGVDSTLKIQPAKLEDSAVYLCASSLGYPTGGHTEAFFGQGTRLTVV.

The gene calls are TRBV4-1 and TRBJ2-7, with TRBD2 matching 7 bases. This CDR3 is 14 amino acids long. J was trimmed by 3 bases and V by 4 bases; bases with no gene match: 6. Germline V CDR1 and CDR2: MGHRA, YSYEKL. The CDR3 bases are TGCGCCAGCAGCCTACGGGGAGGGATCTACGAGCAGTACTTC. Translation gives CASSLRGGIYEQYF.

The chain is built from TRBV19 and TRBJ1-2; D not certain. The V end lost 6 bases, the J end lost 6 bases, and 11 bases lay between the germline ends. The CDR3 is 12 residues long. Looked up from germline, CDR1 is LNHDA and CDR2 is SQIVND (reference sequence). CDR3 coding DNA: TGTGCCAGTAGGATCGGAGGGCATGGCTACACCTTC. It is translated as CASRIGGHGYTF.

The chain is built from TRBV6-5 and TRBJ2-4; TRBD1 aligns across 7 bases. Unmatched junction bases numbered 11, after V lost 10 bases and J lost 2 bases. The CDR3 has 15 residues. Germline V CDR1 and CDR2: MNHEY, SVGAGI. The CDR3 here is CANRRQGDTKNIQYF. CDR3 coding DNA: TGTGCCAACCGACGGCAGGGGGATACCAAAAACATTCAGTACTTC.

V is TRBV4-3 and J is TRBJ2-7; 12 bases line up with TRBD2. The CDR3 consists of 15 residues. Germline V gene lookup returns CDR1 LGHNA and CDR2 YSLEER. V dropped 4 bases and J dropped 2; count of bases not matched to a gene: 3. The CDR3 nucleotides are TGCGCCAGCAGCCCTGGACTAGCGGGGCCCTACGAGCAGTACTTC. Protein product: CASSPGLAGPYEQYF.

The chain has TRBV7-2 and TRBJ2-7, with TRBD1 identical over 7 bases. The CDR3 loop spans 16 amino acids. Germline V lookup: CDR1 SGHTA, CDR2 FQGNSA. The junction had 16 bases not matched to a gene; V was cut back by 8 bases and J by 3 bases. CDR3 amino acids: CASGWDSGALLYEQYF. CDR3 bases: TGTGCCAGCGGGTGGGACAGTGGCGCCCTCCTCTACGAGCAGTACTTC.

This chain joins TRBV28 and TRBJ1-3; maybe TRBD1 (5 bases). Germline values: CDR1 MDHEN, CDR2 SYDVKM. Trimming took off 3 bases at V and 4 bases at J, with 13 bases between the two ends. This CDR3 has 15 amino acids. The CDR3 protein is CASSLPGHAGNTIYF. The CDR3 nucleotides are TGTGCCAGCAGTTTGCCAGGGCACGCAGGAAACACCATATATTTT.

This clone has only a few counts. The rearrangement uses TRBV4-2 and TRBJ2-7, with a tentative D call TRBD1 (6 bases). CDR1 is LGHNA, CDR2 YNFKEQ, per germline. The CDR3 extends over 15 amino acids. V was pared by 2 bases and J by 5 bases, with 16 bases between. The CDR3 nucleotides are TGTGCCAGCAGCCAAATTTTGGCAGGGGTCCACGAGCAGTACTTC. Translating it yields CASSQILAGVHEQYF.

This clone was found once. CDR3 loop: CASSSRTGDPYNEQFF. DNA of the CDR3: TGTGCCAGCAGCTCAAGAACAGGGGATCCCTACAATGAGCAGTTCTTC. The chain recombines TRBV5-6 with TRBJ2-1, with TRBD1 matching over 7 bases. The trim removed 3 bases at V and 2 bases at J, leaving 8 bases unmatched. The CDR3 covers 16 residues. CDR1 SGHDT and CDR2 YYEEEE come from the germline V gene.

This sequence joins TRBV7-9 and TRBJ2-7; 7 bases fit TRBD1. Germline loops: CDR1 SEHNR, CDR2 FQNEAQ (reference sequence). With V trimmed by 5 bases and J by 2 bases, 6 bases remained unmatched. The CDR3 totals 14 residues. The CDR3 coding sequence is TGTGCCAGCAGCCTAAGACAGGGACCCTACGAGCAGTACTTC. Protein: CASSLRQGPYEQYF.

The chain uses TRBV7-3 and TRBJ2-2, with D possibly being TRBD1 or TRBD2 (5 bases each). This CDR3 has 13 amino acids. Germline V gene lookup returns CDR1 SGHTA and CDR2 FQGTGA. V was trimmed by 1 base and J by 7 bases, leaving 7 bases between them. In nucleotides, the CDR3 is TGTGCCAGCAGCTTAAGGGGGAGCGGGGAGCTGTTTTTT. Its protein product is CASSLRGSGELFF.

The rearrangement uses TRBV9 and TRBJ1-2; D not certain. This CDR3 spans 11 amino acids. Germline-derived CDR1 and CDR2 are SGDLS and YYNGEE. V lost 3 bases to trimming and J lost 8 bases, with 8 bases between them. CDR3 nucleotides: TGTGCCAGCAGCGGTGGTGGAGGCTACACCTTC. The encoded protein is CASSGGGGYTF.